This TCR beta chain was captured in a study of T cells in localized non-small cell lung cancer. Study results and caveats: Of the top 100 tumor clones, median roughly 60 were in adjacent lung, 25 to 30 among its top 100. Peak T cell clonality was found in uninvolved adjacent lung, exceeding tumor. Those with higher blood T cell density had longer overall survival.

The method was immunoSEQ multiplex PCR; TCRdb's version includes in-frame clones alone and lacks a portion of them. The data hold approximately 47,000 clones, with roughly nine tenths observed a single time. Concerning this clone: Its antigen is not known.

CDR3 length: 15 amino acids. V lost 3 bases, J lost 4 bases, and 7 bases stayed unmatched. The germline CDR1 and CDR2 sequences are KGHSH and LQKENI. The specimen comprised PBMCs, sampled before any cancer treatment. The V gene is TRBV18, the J gene TRBJ2-7, with TRBD1 matching 9 bases. The sequence was obtained from a man aged 40 to 70 with stage II lung adenocarcinoma. The CDR3: CASSPGQGNSYEQYF. In nucleotides, the CDR3 is TGTGCCAGCTCACCTGGACAGGGGAACAGTTACGAGCAGTACTTC. Drawing the rest from reference TRBV18 and TRBJ2-7, the complete variable domain is NAGVMQNPRHLVRRRGQEARLRCSPMKGHSHVYWYRQLPEEGLKFMVYLQKENIIDESGMPKERFSAEFPKEGPSILRIQQVVRGDSAAYFCASSPGQGNSYEQYFGPGTRLTVT.